What follows are 11 T cell receptor beta chains derived from one specimen sequenced in a study of cytomegalovirus exposure and HLA in healthy donors. Use of 60 Vbeta and 13 Jbeta primers characterized the PCR. Using immunoSEQ multiplex PCR, the repertoire was profiled, and TCRdb retains in-frame clones only, with some absent. The table has about 70,000 clones, 86% seen once; the top ten hold 2%. The sample taken for sequencing was PBMCs. The receptors come from a woman between 25 and 40 years old in good health and CMV-seronegative.

This clone was seen only a few times. A read error likely explains this, since a far larger clone differs by one base. J is TRBJ2-7 and V is TRBV7-9, with TRBD2 identical over 13 bases. Germline loops: CDR1 SEHNR, CDR2 FQNEAQ (reference sequence). The CDR3 is 17 residues long. The CDR3 DNA follows: TGTTCCAGCAGCTTGGGGTTAGGACTAGCGGGAGTAAACGAGCAGTACTTC. Translated, it gives CSSSLGLGLAGVNEQYF.

The gene calls are TRBV5-4 and TRBJ1-1; TRBD1 matches at 9 bases. This CDR3 region has 15 residues. The V gene end was trimmed by 5 bases and the J gene end by 2 bases; junction bases not matched to a gene: 7. Germline V lookup: CDR1 SGHNT, CDR2 YYREEE (reference sequence). CDR3 amino acids: CASRLRTGVNTEAFF. In DNA, the CDR3 is TGTGCCAGCAGACTCAGGACAGGGGTCAACACTGAAGCTTTCTTT.

The V and J genes are TRBV18 and TRBJ2-5, with 9 bases aligning to TRBD2. The germline V gene has CDR1 KGHSH and CDR2 LQKENI. The CDR3 covers 15 residues. Trimming removed 6 bases from V and 1 base from J; junction bases left unmatched: 6. As DNA, the CDR3 is TGTGCCAGCTCTCTAGCGACTAGCGGCCAAGAGACCCAGTACTTC. As protein: CASSLATSGQETQYF.

The CDR3 DNA follows: TGTGCCAGCAGCCAACAAGCGGGGGCAAACACAGATACGCAGTATTTT. Its protein product is CASSQQAGANTDTQYF. V and J are TRBV14 and TRBJ2-3; 8 nucleotides align to TRBD2. V shed 2 bases, J shed 2 bases, and the junction held 6 bases outside the gene matches. Per the germline V gene, CDR1 is SGHDN and CDR2 is FVKESK. The length of the CDR3 is 16 residues.

The chain employs TRBV6-1 and TRBJ1-4; 9 bases agree with TRBD1. Per germline, CDR1 MNHNS and CDR2 SASEGT. The V and J ends lost 6 bases and 8 bases, in that order; junction bases with no gene match: 10. The length of the CDR3 is 15 residues. The CDR3 region is CASRGTGTGKEKLFF. DNA for the CDR3: TGTGCCAGCAGAGGCACCGGGACAGGGAAGGAAAAACTGTTTTTT.

The chain couples TRBV25-1 to TRBJ2-7, with 7 nucleotides matching TRBD1. The CDR3 has 14 amino acids. Germline V gene lookup returns CDR1 MGHDK and CDR2 SYGVNS. V gave up 4 bases and J gave up 6 bases; unmatched junction bases: 9. This CDR3 reads CASSGGPTGSEQYF. CDR3 nucleotides: TGTGCCAGCAGTGGGGGCCCGACAGGGTCCGAGCAGTACTTC.

The rearrangement uses TRBV5-6 and TRBJ2-4; 11 positions agree with TRBD2. The CDR3 has 19 residues. V was pared by 4 bases and J by 1 base, with 13 bases of the junction left unmatched. The germline gives CDR1 SGHDT, CDR2 YYEEEE. The CDR3 DNA reads TGTGCCAGCAGCATACGACTAGCGGGGAGGGTTGGGGCCAAAAACATTCAGTACTTC. Translation gives CASSIRLAGRVGAKNIQYF.

The rearrangement uses TRBV12-5 and TRBJ2-7; 7 nucleotides align to TRBD2. Germline assignment: CDR1 LGHNT and CDR2 FRNRAP. The V and J ends lost 6 bases and 5 bases, in that order; junction bases with no gene match: 10. The CDR3 length is 14 residues. CDR3 nucleotide sequence: TGTGCTAGTGGCCGACTTGGGAGGGTTCACGAGCAGTACTTC. Amino acids: CASGRLGRVHEQYF.

V and J are TRBV28 and TRBJ2-1; tentatively, D is TRBD2 (6 bases). V dropped 5 bases and J dropped 5 bases, with 16 bases sitting between them. In germline, CDR1 is MDHEN, CDR2 SYDVKM. The CDR3 loop spans 15 amino acids. Here the CDR3 DNA reads TGTGCCAGCAGTCCCGGGAATAGCGGCCACAATGAGCAGTTCTTC. Protein product: CASSPGNSGHNEQFF.

This clone was recorded once. The chain links TRBV30 to TRBJ2-7, with TRBD2 matching 15 bases. Germline CDR1 GTSNPN, CDR2 SVGIG (reference sequence). Trimming at V came to 4 bases and at J to 3 bases, leaving 7 bases not matched to a gene. CDR3 length: 16 amino acids. The CDR3 is CAWTPLGLAGGYEQYF. CDR3 nucleotide sequence: TGTGCCTGGACCCCTCTGGGACTAGCGGGAGGCTACGAGCAGTACTTC.

V gene TRBV7-9 combines with J gene TRBJ2-7, with D tentatively TRBD2 (5 bases). Germline V gene data show CDR1 as SEHNR and CDR2 as FQNEAQ (reference sequence). V lost 5 bases and J 4 bases, leaving 12 bases between the germline ends. The CDR3 length is 13 residues. The CDR3: CASSPGLGYEQYF. CDR3 DNA sequence: TGTGCCAGCAGCCCAGGACTTGGATACGAGCAGTACTTC.